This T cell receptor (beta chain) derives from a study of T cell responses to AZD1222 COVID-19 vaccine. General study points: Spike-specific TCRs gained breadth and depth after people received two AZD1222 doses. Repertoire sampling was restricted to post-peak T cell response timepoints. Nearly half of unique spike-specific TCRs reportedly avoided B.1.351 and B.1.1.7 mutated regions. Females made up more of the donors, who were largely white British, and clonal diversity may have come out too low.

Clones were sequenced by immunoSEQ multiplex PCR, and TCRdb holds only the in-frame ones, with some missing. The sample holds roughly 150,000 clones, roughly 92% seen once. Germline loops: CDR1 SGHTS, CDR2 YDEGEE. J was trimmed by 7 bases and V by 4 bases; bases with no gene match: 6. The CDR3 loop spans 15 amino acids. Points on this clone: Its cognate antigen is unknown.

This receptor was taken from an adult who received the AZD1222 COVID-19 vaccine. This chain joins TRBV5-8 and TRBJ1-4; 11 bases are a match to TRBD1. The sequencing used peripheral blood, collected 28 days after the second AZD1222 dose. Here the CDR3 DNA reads TGTGCCAGCAGCGTCGGACAGGGGGCTATTGAAAAACTGTTTTTT. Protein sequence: CASSVGQGAIEKLFF.